Shown below are 17 T cell receptor beta chains from a single sample sequenced in a study of blood T cell repertoires in COVID-19. Assay used: immunoSEQ multiplex PCR; TCRdb lists only in-frame clones, some missing. The sample has roughly 100,000 clones, around 74% seen once; the top ten hold just under 20%. Sequences were obtained from peripheral blood. The receptors come from a woman in her 70s with acute or convalescent COVID-19.

The chain is built from TRBV18 and TRBJ2-7; 12 bases align to TRBD1. The germline V gene has CDR1 KGHSH and CDR2 LQKENI. Unmatched junction bases numbered 6, after V lost 4 bases and J lost 5 bases. The CDR3 is made up of 15 amino acids. The CDR3 region is CASSRDRGRDDEQYF. CDR3 in DNA: TGTGCCAGCTCACGGGACAGGGGGCGGGATGACGAGCAGTACTTC.

The V and J genes are TRBV6-1 and TRBJ2-3, with 8 nucleotides matching TRBD2. The CDR3 has 16 residues. From germline, CDR1 is MNHNS and CDR2 SASEGT. J was trimmed by 4 bases and V by 3 bases; bases with no gene match: 9. The CDR3 DNA sequence: TGTGCCAGCAGTGACGAGATAGCGGGATACGCAGATACGCAGTATTTT. Amino acids: CASSDEIAGYADTQYF.

The chain uses TRBV30 and TRBJ1-2; 7 bases are shared with TRBD1. Trimming at V came to 2 bases and at J to 8 bases, leaving 11 bases not matched to a gene. Germline CDR1 and CDR2: GTSNPN and SVGIG (reference sequence). The length of the CDR3 is 14 residues. CDR3 nucleotides: TGTGCCTGGAGTATTAACAGGGGACCCGGGGGCTACACCTTC. It is translated as CAWSINRGPGGYTF.

Points on this clone: Its ends do not fully match the called genes, so a read error is possible. The chain carries TRBV2 and TRBJ1-2, with 7 bases that match TRBD1. Germline CDR1 reads SNHLY; CDR2 reads FYNNEI. This CDR3 is built from 13 residues. CDR3 sequence reads: CASSPGSRQGVAF. The DNA for the CDR3 is TGTGCCAGCAGTCCCGGGAGCCGACAGGGAGTGGCCTTC.

This sequence joins TRBV6-1 and TRBJ1-2; D perhaps matches TRBD1 (5 bases). Germline lookup yields CDR1 MNHNS and CDR2 SASEGT. V shed 2 bases and J shed 4 bases, with 8 bases lying between them. This CDR3 is built from 13 residues. The CDR3 DNA sequence: TGTGCCAGCAGTGAATGGCAGGGCTATGGCTACACCTTC. Protein: CASSEWQGYGYTF.

In its sample, this clone was seen a few times. The chain employs TRBV30 and TRBJ1-5, with 8 nucleotides matching TRBD1. V lost 7 bases to trimming and J lost 5 bases; unmatched junction nucleotides: 16. The germline V gene has CDR1 GTSNPN and CDR2 SVGIG (reference sequence). The CDR3 loop spans 16 amino acids. CDR3 sequence reads: CAFSIPTTGADQPQHF. The CDR3 nucleotides are TGTGCCTTTTCGATACCCACGACAGGGGCCGATCAGCCCCAGCATTTT.

This clone was seen a handful of times. The chain combines TRBV6-5 with TRBJ1-2; 10 bases are a match to TRBD1. J lost 6 bases, V lost 5 bases, and 3 bases had no gene match. In germline, CDR1 is MNHEY, CDR2 SVGAGI. CDR3 length: 13 amino acids. The CDR3 bases are TGTGCCAGCAGTAGACAGGGGGCTGATGGCTACACCTTC. Its protein is CASSRQGADGYTF.

V is TRBV5-1 and J is TRBJ2-5; TRBD1 agrees at 9 bases. The junction had 6 bases not matched to a gene; V was cut back by 4 bases and J by 5 bases. The CDR3 has 14 residues. The germline V gene has CDR1 SGHRS and CDR2 YFSETQ. The CDR3 spells CASSRGQGRETQYF. The CDR3 bases are TGCGCCAGCAGCCGGGGACAGGGAAGGGAGACCCAGTACTTC.

This chain links TRBV30 with TRBJ2-5; perhaps TRBD2 as D (6 bases). This CDR3 contains 14 residues. Trimming took 2 bases from V and 8 from J, leaving 18 bases between them. The germline gives CDR1 GTSNPN, CDR2 SVGIG (reference sequence). The chain's CDR3 is CAWSNLGAGLTQYF. The CDR3 nucleotides are TGTGCCTGGAGTAACCTCGGGGCGGGGCTAACCCAGTACTTC. The full variable domain, its missing parts supplied by reference TRBV30 and TRBJ2-5, is SQTIHQWPATLVQPVGSPLSLECTVEGTSNPNLYWYRQAAGRGLQLLFYSVGIGQISSEVPQNLSASRPQDRQFILSSKKLLLSDSGFYLCAWSNLGAGLTQYFGPGTRLLVL.

This clone was observed a few times. V and J are TRBV11-2 and TRBJ1-3, with unresolved D. V dropped 0 bases and J dropped 0 bases, with 9 bases sitting between them. The CDR3 contains 16 residues. The germline gives CDR1 SGHAT, CDR2 FQNNGV. The CDR3 DNA sequence: TGTGCCAGCAGCTTAGAGCGTCTCGTCTCTGGAAACACCATATATTTT. As protein: CASSLERLVSGNTIYF.

This clone has just one count. J is TRBJ2-3 and V is TRBV12-3 or TRBV12-4, with D perhaps TRBD1 (5 bases). This CDR3 is built from 12 residues. The V end lost 1 base, the J end lost 9 bases, and 8 bases lay between the germline ends. The CDR3 protein is CASSLGTTTQYF. CDR3 DNA sequence: TGTGCCAGCAGTTTAGGGACAACGACGCAGTATTTT.

The rearrangement links TRBV30 to TRBJ2-7; no clear D gene. Trimming stripped 0 bases from V and 6 bases from J, with 9 bases between. The CDR3 is 12 residues long. Germline assignment: CDR1 GTSNPN and CDR2 SVGIG (reference sequence). The CDR3 loop reads CAWSVSLVEQYF. CDR3 in DNA: TGTGCCTGGAGTGTCTCTCTCGTCGAGCAGTACTTC.

This chain joins TRBV13 and TRBJ1-2; D might be TRBD1 (5 bases). The ends were cut back, 5 bases at V and 7 bases at J, with 17 bases in the middle. CDR1 and CDR2 (germline): PRHDT, FYEKMQ (reference sequence). CDR3 length: 14 amino acids. Here the CDR3 DNA reads TGTGCCAGCAGCCCGACTCGGGGGTCGGGTGGCTACACCTTC. It specifies CASSPTRGSGGYTF.

The chain uses TRBV5-1 and TRBJ1-1; weak D call: TRBD1 (5 bases). The V gene's germline CDR1 is SGHRS and CDR2 YFSETQ. The V and J ends lost 0 bases and 3 bases respectively, with 9 bases between them. The CDR3 totals 14 residues. CDR3 coding DNA: TGCGCCAGCAGCTTGGGACAGACCTACACTGAAGCTTTCTTT. This gives the protein CASSLGQTYTEAFF.

The chain recombines TRBV7-8 with TRBJ1-2, with 8 bases aligning to TRBD1. CDR3 length: 15 residues. Germline trimming cut 4 bases from V and 8 bases from J; bases unmatched to any gene: 12. Germline V lookup: CDR1 SGHVS, CDR2 FQNEAQ. CDR3 amino acids: CASSSRTGLKDGYTF. CDR3 bases: TGTGCCAGCAGCTCCAGGACAGGGCTAAAGGACGGCTACACCTTC.

The gene calls are TRBV10-3 and TRBJ2-1; D unresolved. Germline lookup yields CDR1 ENHRY and CDR2 SYGVKD. The CDR3 is made up of 17 amino acids. V was shortened by 0 bases and J by 0 bases, with 12 bases between the two germline ends. DNA for the CDR3: TGTGCCATCAGTGAGTCGATAGCCGTGAGCTCCTACAATGAGCAGTTCTTC. It translates to CAISESIAVSSYNEQFF.

This chain links TRBV5-1 with TRBJ2-7, with D possibly being TRBD2 (6 bases). CDR3 length: 16 amino acids. CDR1 and CDR2 (germline): SGHRS, YFSETQ. The V end was cut by 10 bases, the J end by 7 bases, with 30 bases between. In nucleotides, the CDR3 is TGCGCCTGGTTTAGCCGTAGGGTGGGCCGGGGGTGGGAGCAGTACTTC. Protein sequence: CAWFSRRVGRGWEQYF.